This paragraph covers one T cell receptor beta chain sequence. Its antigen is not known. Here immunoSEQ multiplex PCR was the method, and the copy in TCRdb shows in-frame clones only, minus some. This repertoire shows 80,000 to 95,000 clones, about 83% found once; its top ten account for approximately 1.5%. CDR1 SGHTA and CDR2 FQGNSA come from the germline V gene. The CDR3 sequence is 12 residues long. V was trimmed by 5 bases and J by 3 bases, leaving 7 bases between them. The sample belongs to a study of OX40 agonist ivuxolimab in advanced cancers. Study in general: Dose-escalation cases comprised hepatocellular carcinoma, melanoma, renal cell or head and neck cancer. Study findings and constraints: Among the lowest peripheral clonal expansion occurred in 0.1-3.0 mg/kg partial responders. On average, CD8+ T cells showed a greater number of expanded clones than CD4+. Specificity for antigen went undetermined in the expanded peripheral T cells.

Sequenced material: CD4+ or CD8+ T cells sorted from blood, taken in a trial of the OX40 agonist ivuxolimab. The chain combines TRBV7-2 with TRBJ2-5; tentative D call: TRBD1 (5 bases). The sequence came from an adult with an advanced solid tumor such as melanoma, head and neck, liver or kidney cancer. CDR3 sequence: CASSDSKETQYF. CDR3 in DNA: TGTGCCAGCAGCGACAGCAAAGAGACCCAGTACTTC.